This T cell receptor beta chain was recovered during a study of cytomegalovirus exposure and HLA in healthy donors. Whole-study context: Some 87 million unique TCRs from HLA-typed donors were held in an early release of data.

Study-wide points: Per a later analysis, about 17,000 TCR beta sequences showed association with HLA alleles at 0.05 false discovery rate. As a later analysis showed, a missense DCLRE1C variant was linked to trimming of TCR beta V- and J-genes.

With regard to this clone: The antigen remains unidentified.

The germline gives CDR1 MGHRA, CDR2 YSYEKL. The CDR3 runs to 14 residues. Trimming took 0 bases from V and 7 from J; bases not matched to a gene: 1. The PCR made use of 60 Vbeta and 13 Jbeta primers. Measured with immunoSEQ multiplex PCR; TCRdb has only the in-frame clones, and not every one. Among more than 80,000 clones, approximately 83% were seen once, and the ten largest hold under 4.5%. The clonotype originates from a female donor in good health and CMV-seropositive. The chain uses TRBV4-1 and TRBJ2-5; TRBD1 aligns across 11 bases. What was sequenced was PBMCs. In DNA form, the CDR3 reads TGCGCCAGCAGCCAAGAGGGACAGGGGGGGACCCAGTACTTC. This gives the protein CASSQEGQGGTQYF.